This is a list of T cell receptor beta chains from one sample in a study of blood T cell repertoires in COVID-19. The table came from immunoSEQ multiplex PCR; TCRdb's copy has only in-frame clones and leaves some out. The data contain 65,000 to 95,000 clones, about 89% of them singletons. Sequencing was performed on peripheral blood. The receptors derive from a man aged 50-59 years with COVID-19, enrolled during active disease. The CDR3 runs from the conserved cysteine through the conserved F or W. A D gene is named only where the DNA matches it firmly. Clone size is stated in some rows and not others, as once, few, many or a class when expanded.

CDR3nt,CDR3aa,abundance,j_gene,v_gene,d_gene
TGTGCCAGCAGCCCTACTAGCGGGAGTTACAATGAGCAGTTCTTC,CASSPTSGSYNEQFF,NA,TRBJ2-1,TRBV5-6,TRBD2
TGTGCCAGCAGTGAAAGCGCAGGGTTCATCGGCTATGGCTACACCTTC,CASSESAGFIGYGYTF,NA,TRBJ1-2,TRBV25-1,NA
TGTGCCAGCAGCTCCGACAGGGACGTGGACACTGAAGCTTTCTTT,CASSSDRDVDTEAFF,NA,TRBJ1-1,TRBV7-8,TRBD1
TGCGCCAGCAGTGGAGCGGGAGAAACAGATACGCAGTATTTT,CASSGAGETDTQYF,NA,TRBJ2-3,TRBV10-1,TRBD2
TGCGCCAGCGCGGTAACGGGGTCTAATGAAAAACTGTTTTTT,CASAVTGSNEKLFF,NA,TRBJ1-4,TRBV5-1,NA
TGTGCCAGCAGCTTGGAAGGGGGTCGAACTGAAGCTTTCTTT,CASSLEGGRTEAFF,NA,TRBJ1-1,TRBV5-4,NA
TGTGCCAGCAGCTCCCCGCCCCCTAGGCCCAATGAGCAGTTCTTC,CASSSPPPRPNEQFF,NA,TRBJ2-1,TRBV7-8,NA
TGTGCCAGCGGTAGGGCGGGCCACACAGATACGCAGTATTTT,CASGRAGHTDTQYF,once,TRBJ2-3,TRBV28,NA
TGTGCCAGTAGTCCACGGGGACAGGGCTATGGCTACACCTTC,CASSPRGQGYGYTF,medium-sized,TRBJ1-2,TRBV19,TRBD1
TGTGCCAGAAGCTCGTGGACAGGGGGGTCCAATCAGCCCCAGCATTTT,CARSSWTGGSNQPQHF,NA,TRBJ1-5,TRBV5-3,TRBD1
TGTGCCAGCAGCTCCGGGACAGGGGTGAGCTCTGGAAACACCATATATTTT,CASSSGTGVSSGNTIYF,NA,TRBJ1-3,TRBV11-2,TRBD1
TGTGCCAGCAGCTTAGGGCAGGGTGGGGAAAAACTGTTTTTT,CASSLGQGGEKLFF,NA,TRBJ1-4,TRBV7-2,NA
TGTGCCAGCAGCTGGGATACAGGTTCAAGAACCTACGAGCAGTACTTC,CASSWDTGSRTYEQYF,NA,TRBJ2-7,TRBV5-6,NA
TGTGCCTGGGGGGACAGATTAATAGCCAAAAACATTCAGTACTTC,CAWGDRLIAKNIQYF,NA,TRBJ2-4,TRBV30,TRBD1
TGTGCCAGCAGCTTAGATTGGGTAGGAGGGATACAGTCCGGAACCGGGGAGCTGTTTTTT,CASSLDWVGGIQSGTGELFF,NA,TRBJ2-2,TRBV11-3,NA
TGCGCCAGCAGCTCCGGCGGGACTGAAGCTTTCTTT,CASSSGGTEAFF,NA,TRBJ1-1,TRBV5-1,NA
TGTGCCAGCAGCGGCCCGGACGGAGGGCAGTTGGAGACCCAGTACTTC,CASSGPDGGQLETQYF,NA,TRBJ2-5,TRBV3-1/TRBV3-2,NA
TGTGCCAGTAGTACTTCGGAGTCCCAAGAGACCCAGTACTTC,CASSTSESQETQYF,NA,TRBJ2-5,TRBV19,NA
TGCGCCAGCAGCCCTAGCGGGTCGGGCACCGGGGAGCTGTTTTTT,CASSPSGSGTGELFF,NA,TRBJ2-2,TRBV4-1,TRBD2
TGTGCCAGTAGTATTGGGCAGAACTATCAGCCCCAGCATTTT,CASSIGQNYQPQHF,NA,TRBJ1-5,TRBV19,NA
TGCGCCAGCACCGGGACAGCGTTCTCTGGAAACACCATATATTTT,CASTGTAFSGNTIYF,NA,TRBJ1-3,TRBV10-2,TRBD1
TGTGCCACCAGCAGAGATTTGGGCAGCGAGCAGTTCTTC,CATSRDLGSEQFF,NA,TRBJ2-1,TRBV15,NA
TGCGCCAGCAGCTTGGGAGGCATAGCGGGAGGCCCGCGAGGTGAGCAGTTCTTC,CASSLGGIAGGPRGEQFF,NA,TRBJ2-1,TRBV5-1,TRBD2
TGTGCCAGTACCCCCCCTACCGGTGGGACTAGCGGGAGACTGTTCTTC,CASTPPTGGTSGRLFF,NA,TRBJ2-1,TRBV19,TRBD2
TGCGCCAGCAGCCCCGGGACAGGAGGTCAAGAGACCCAGTACTTC,CASSPGTGGQETQYF,NA,TRBJ2-5,TRBV4-3,TRBD1
TGTGCCAGCAGTGAACGGGACAGGGGGTCTGGGGCCAACGTCCTGACTTTC,CASSERDRGSGANVLTF,NA,TRBJ2-6,TRBV25-1,TRBD1
TGTGCCAGCAGCTTGGGGCCGACTGAAGCTTTCTTT,CASSLGPTEAFF,NA,TRBJ1-1,TRBV7-9,NA
TGTGCCAGCAGTCCAGGGCTTGGACGGATAAGCTCTGGGGCCAACGTCCTGACTTTC,CASSPGLGRISSGANVLTF,NA,TRBJ2-6,TRBV6-6,NA
TGCGCCAGCAGCAAGGACAGGGGGCGGCCTGTCTCTGGAAACACCATATATTTT,CASSKDRGRPVSGNTIYF,NA,TRBJ1-3,TRBV5-1,TRBD1
TGTGCCAGCGGGGAATACAGGGGACCCAACGCCGGGGAGCTGTTTTTT,CASGEYRGPNAGELFF,NA,TRBJ2-2,TRBV5-4,TRBD1
TGTGCCAGTAGTCTGAAAGGACAGAACACTGAAGCTTTCTTT,CASSLKGQNTEAFF,NA,TRBJ1-1,TRBV19,NA
TGTGCCAGCAGTTCTCCGGGACTAGCGGACACAGATACGCAGTATTTT,CASSSPGLADTDTQYF,NA,TRBJ2-3,TRBV6-5,TRBD2
TGTGCCAGCAGTACGAACAGGGGCGCCTACAATGAGCAGTTCTTC,CASSTNRGAYNEQFF,NA,TRBJ2-1,TRBV6-5,TRBD1
TGTGCCACGGGACTATCCCCCTACGAGCAGTACTTC,CATGLSPYEQYF,few,TRBJ2-7,TRBV19,TRBD2
TGTGCCAGCACCGCCCCAGGGACTAACACTGAAGCTTTCTTT,CASTAPGTNTEAFF,NA,TRBJ1-1,TRBV28,NA
TGTGCCAGCAACATCCTACAGGGGACGAATTCCGAGCAGTACTTC,CASNILQGTNSEQYF,NA,TRBJ2-7,TRBV2,TRBD1
TGTGCCAGCAGCTTTTGGAGTTCGGGAGGGCCCTACGAGCAGTACTTC,CASSFWSSGGPYEQYF,NA,TRBJ2-7,TRBV5-8,TRBD2
TGTGCCAGCAGCCAAAGAGGGGAACAGGGCGGGGGGACAGATACGCAGTATTTT,CASSQRGEQGGGTDTQYF,NA,TRBJ2-3,TRBV4-2,TRBD2
TGCGCCAGCAGCCAAGTGGACAAGCCTCGGTATGGCTACACCTTC,CASSQVDKPRYGYTF,NA,TRBJ1-2,TRBV4-1,NA
TGTGCCAGCAGTTTATACGGACACAGGGACCTCAGGCCCCAAGAGACCCAGTACTTC,CASSLYGHRDLRPQETQYF,once,TRBJ2-5,TRBV27,NA
TGTGCCAGCAGTGAAGGCAGTAGCAATCAGCCCCAGCATTTT,CASSEGSSNQPQHF,NA,TRBJ1-5,TRBV6-1,NA
TGTGCCAGCAGCCCGAGACAATCCCCATACACAGATACGCAGTATTTT,CASSPRQSPYTDTQYF,NA,TRBJ2-3,TRBV5-4,NA
TGTGCCAGCAGCGAGGGGGGGCTTGGAACTGAAGCTTTCTTT,CASSEGGLGTEAFF,NA,TRBJ1-1,TRBV7-3,NA
TGTGCCAGCAGCTTAGCGCGGCCCAACGACAATGAGCAGTTCTTC,CASSLARPNDNEQFF,NA,TRBJ2-1,TRBV7-2,NA
TGCGCCAGCGGGGGGGCGGGGAACACCGGGGAGCTGTTTTTT,CASGGAGNTGELFF,NA,TRBJ2-2,TRBV5-1,NA
TGTGCCAGCAGTTTTCTAACTGAAGCTTTCTTT,CASSFLTEAFF,few,TRBJ1-1,TRBV5-4,NA
TGTGCCAGCAGCTTAGTGGGACTAGCGGGACGAAAAGAGGAGACCCAGTACTTC,CASSLVGLAGRKEETQYF,NA,TRBJ2-5,TRBV11-3,TRBD2
TGTGCCAGCAGTGGGGGGCGGGGGATGGGTGAGCAGTTCTTC,CASSGGRGMGEQFF,NA,TRBJ2-1,TRBV2,NA
TGTGCCAGCAGTCGGGGACAGGGAGAAGAAAAACTGTTTTTT,CASSRGQGEEKLFF,NA,TRBJ1-4,TRBV6-6,TRBD1
TGTGCCAGCAGCCCAAGCTGGGACAGGATATACAATGAGCAGTTCTTC,CASSPSWDRIYNEQFF,NA,TRBJ2-1,TRBV7-9,TRBD1
TGCGCCGGCCTACAGGGTCTGGGAAACACCATATATTTT,CAGLQGLGNTIYF,NA,TRBJ1-3,TRBV5-1,NA
TGTGCCAGCAGTCCGACAGGGTACTCCTACGAGCAGTACTTC,CASSPTGYSYEQYF,NA,TRBJ2-7,TRBV27,TRBD1
TGCGCCAGCAGTCTGACCGTTAGCGGGAGTACAGATACGCAGTATTTT,CASSLTVSGSTDTQYF,NA,TRBJ2-3,TRBV5-1,TRBD2
TGCGCCAGCAGCCAAGATCGGAACGTGGCAGCGTGGGGCTACACCTTC,CASSQDRNVAAWGYTF,NA,TRBJ1-2,TRBV4-3,NA